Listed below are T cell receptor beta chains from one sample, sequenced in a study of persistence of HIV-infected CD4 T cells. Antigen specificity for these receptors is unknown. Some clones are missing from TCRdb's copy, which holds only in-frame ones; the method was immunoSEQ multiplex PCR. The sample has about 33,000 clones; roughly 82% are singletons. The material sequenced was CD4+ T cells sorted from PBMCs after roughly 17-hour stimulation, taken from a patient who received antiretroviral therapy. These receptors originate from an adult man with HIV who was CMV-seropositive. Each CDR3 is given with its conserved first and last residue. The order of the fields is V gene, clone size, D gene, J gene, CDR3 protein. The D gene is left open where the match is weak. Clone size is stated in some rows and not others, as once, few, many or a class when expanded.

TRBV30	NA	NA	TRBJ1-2	CAWSALLGYTF
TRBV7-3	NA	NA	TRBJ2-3	CASSPLGAVQKDTQYF
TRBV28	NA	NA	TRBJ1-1	CASSLARTEAFF
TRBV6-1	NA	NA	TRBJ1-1	CASMERGGTEAFF
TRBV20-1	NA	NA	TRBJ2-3	CSAREVVTQYF
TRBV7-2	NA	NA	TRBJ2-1	CASSPKGGRGEQFF
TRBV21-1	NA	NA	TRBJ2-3	CASSGKDRSTDTQYF
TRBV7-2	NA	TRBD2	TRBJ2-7	CASSQSPERGYEQYF
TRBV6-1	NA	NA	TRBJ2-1	CASSPGTSGNEQFF
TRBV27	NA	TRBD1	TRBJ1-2	CASSRADRAGYGYTF
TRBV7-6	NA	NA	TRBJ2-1	CASSLAFGSYNEQFF
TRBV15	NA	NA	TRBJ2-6	CATSRDSRTAAGANVLTF
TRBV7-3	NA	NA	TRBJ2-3	CASSFLRTDTQYF
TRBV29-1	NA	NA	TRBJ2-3	CSVGGIGTDTQYF
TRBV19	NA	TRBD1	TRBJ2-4	CASSIRSGGKGKNIQYF
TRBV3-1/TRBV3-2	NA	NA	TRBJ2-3	CASSQDLLYDTDTQYF
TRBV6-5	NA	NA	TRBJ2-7	CASSYTGVQKNEQYF
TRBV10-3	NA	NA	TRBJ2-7	CAISQGVLEQYF
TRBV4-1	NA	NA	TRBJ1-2	CASSHENRFRTGINYGYTF
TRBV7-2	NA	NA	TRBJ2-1	CASSLVVSVSDEQFF
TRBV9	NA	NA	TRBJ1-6	CASSKSGVGYNSPLHF
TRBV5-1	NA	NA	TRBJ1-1	CASSLARFPNTEAFF
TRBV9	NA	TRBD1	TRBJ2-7	CASSVGDTGAAYEQYF
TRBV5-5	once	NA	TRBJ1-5	CASSFGTGSQPQHF
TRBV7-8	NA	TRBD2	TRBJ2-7	CATLPLSSGGTRSYEQYF
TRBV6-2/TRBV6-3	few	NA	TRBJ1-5	CASSYSGSHQPQHF
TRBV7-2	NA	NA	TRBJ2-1	CASSLRALYNEQFF
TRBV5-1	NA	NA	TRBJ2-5	CASSFGGKEGQYF
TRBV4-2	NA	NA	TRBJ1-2	CASSQDRRARGGYYGYTF
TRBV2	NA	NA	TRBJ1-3	CASIKRTSGNTIYF
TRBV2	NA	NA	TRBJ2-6	CASRLASSGANVLTF
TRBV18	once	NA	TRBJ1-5	CASSPLDSNQPQHF
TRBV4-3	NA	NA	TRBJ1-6	CASSQVGNSPLHF
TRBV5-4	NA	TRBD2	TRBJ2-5	CASSLSGKETQYF
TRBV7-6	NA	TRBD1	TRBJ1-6	CASSLGDRGSPLHF
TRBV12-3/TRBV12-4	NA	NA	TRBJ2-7	CASSFEQYF
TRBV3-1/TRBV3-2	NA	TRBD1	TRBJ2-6	CASSLRHRGTGANVLTF
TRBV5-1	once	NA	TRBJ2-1	CASSLEAANNEQFF
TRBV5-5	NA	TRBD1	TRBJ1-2	CASSLGTGTNYGYTF
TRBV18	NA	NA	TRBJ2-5	CASSPRGVQETQYF
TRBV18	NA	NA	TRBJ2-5	CASSSGLQETQYF
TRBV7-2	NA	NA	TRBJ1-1	CASSLGVLGTEAFF
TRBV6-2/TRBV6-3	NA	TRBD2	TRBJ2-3	CASSPLTSGGTDTQYF
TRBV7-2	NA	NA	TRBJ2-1	CASSSFSYNEQFF
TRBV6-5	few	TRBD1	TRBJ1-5	CASRQGARGQPQHF
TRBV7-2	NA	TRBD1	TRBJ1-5	CASSYTGEDQPQHF
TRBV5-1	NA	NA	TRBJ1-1	CASSLSQGNTEAFF
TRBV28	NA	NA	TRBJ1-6	CASSLGGGRNSYNSPLHF
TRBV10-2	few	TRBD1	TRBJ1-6	CASSELRQGRSPLHF
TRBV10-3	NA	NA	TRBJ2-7	CAISVSGGPYEQYF
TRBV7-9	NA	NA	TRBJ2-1	CASSPGGAPNEQFF
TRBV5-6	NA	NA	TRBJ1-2	CASSLLDTGSGYGYTF
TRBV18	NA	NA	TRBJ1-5	CASSPLNGQRGNQPQHF
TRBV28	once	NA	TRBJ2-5	CASNQAGTGGETQYF
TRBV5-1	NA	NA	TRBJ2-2	CASRGIGNTGELFF
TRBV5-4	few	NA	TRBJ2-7	CASSLADRAPYEQYF
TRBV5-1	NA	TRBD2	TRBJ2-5	CASSIYGGARETQYF
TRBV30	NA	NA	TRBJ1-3	CAWSVNTGQRNTIYF